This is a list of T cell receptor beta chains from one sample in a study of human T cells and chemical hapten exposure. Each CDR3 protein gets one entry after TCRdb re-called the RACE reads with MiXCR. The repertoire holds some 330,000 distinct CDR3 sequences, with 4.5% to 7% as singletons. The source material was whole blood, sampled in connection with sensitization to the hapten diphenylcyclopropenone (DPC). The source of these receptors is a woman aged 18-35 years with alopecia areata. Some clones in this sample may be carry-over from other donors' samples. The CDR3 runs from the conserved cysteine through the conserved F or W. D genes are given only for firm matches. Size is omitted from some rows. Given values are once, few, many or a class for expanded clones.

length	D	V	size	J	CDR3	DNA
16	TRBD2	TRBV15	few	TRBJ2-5	CATSRDRTRAGGTQYF	TGTGCCACCAGCAGAGATCGGACCCGGGCGGGGGGGACCCAGTACTTC
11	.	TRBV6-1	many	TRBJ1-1	CASSETSEAFF	TGTGCCAGCAGTGAGACCTCAGAAGCTTTCTTT
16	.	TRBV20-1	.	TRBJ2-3	CSARVEALARTDTQYF	TGCAGTGCTAGAGTCGAGGCCCTGGCGAGAACAGATACGCAGTATTTT
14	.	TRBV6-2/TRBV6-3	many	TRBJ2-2	CASSSSSHTGELFF	TGTGCCAGCAGTTCCTCGTCACACACCGGGGAGCTGTTTTTT
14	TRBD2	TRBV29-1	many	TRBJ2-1	CSVDWGGPGNEQFF	TGCAGCGTTGATTGGGGGGGACCGGGCAATGAGCAGTTCTTC
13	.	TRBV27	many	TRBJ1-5	CASSVNSNQPQHF	TGTGCCAGCAGTGTAAATAGCAATCAGCCCCAGCATTTT
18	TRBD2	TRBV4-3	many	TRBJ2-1	CASSQDLAGESSYNEQFF	TGCGCCAGCAGCCAAGATCTAGCGGGGGAGAGCTCCTACAATGAGCAGTTCTTC
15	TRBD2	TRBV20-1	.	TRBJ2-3	CSALAGGPSTDTQYF	TGCAGTGCACTAGCGGGGGGCCCTAGCACAGATACGCAGTATTTT
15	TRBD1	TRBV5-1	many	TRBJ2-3	CASSLRGPGTDTQYF	TGCGCCAGCAGCTTGAGGGGGCCGGGCACAGATACGCAGTATTTT
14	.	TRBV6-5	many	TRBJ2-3	CASSTGPSTDTQYF	TGTGCCAGCAGTACTGGACCTAGCACAGATACGCAGTATTTT
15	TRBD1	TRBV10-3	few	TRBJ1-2	CAISEGTGGAYGYTF	TGTGCCATCAGTGAGGGGACAGGGGGCGCGTATGGCTACACCTTC
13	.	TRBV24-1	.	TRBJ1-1	CATSDSMNTEAFF	TGTGCCACCAGTGATTCCATGAACACTGAAGCTTTCTTT
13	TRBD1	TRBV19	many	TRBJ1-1	CASSVRDRDEAFF	TGTGCCAGTAGTGTCCGGGACAGGGATGAAGCTTTCTTT
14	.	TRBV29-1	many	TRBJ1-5	CSVEGDQANQPQHF	TGCAGCGTTGAGGGGGATCAGGCGAATCAGCCCCAGCATTTT
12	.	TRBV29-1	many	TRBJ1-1	CSVHGAGPEAFF	TGCAGCGTCCATGGGGCAGGCCCTGAAGCTTTCTTT
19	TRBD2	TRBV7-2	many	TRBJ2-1	CASSSPQRGASSKYNEQFF	TGTGCCAGCAGCTCCCCTCAGCGGGGGGCCTCTTCAAAATACAATGAGCAGTTCTTC
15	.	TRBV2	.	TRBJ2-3	CASSEALTGTDTQYF	TGTGCCAGCAGTGAAGCGTTGACAGGCACAGATACGCAGTATTTT
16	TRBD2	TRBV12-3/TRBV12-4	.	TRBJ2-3	CASTLRLAGATDTQYF	TGTGCCAGCACTCTAAGACTAGCGGGGGCCACAGATACGCAGTATTTT
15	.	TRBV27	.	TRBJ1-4	CASSSQGGSNEKLFF	TGTGCCAGCAGTTCCCAGGGTGGGAGTAATGAAAAACTGTTTTTT
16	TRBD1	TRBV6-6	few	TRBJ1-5	CASSFSRDSHNQPQHF	TGTGCCAGCAGTTTTTCGAGGGACAGCCACAATCAGCCCCAGCATTTT
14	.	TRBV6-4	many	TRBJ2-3	CASSEGDPGSTQYF	TGTGCCAGCAGTGAAGGGGACCCCGGCTCCACGCAGTATTTT
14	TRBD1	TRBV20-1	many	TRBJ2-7	CSARPGQGLSEQYF	TGCAGTGCTAGGCCGGGACAGGGTCTGTCCGAGCAGTACTTC
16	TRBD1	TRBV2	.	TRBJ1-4	CASSEGGTGTNEKLFF	TGTGCCAGCAGTGAAGGGGGGACAGGGACTAATGAAAAACTGTTTTTT
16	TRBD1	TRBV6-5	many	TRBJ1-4	CASSSGQGTFNEKLFF	TGTGCCAGCAGTTCCGGACAGGGAACGTTTAATGAAAAACTGTTTTTT
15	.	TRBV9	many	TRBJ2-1	CASSVDGGPYNEQFF	TGTGCCAGCAGCGTAGATGGTGGGCCCTACAATGAGCAGTTCTTC
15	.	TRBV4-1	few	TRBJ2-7	CASSQPGRGVYEQYF	TGCGCCAGCAGCCAACCGGGACGGGGAGTCTACGAGCAGTACTTC
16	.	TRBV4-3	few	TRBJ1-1	CASSQEKGNVNTEAFF	TGCGCCAGCAGCCAAGAAAAGGGAAACGTTAACACTGAAGCTTTCTTT
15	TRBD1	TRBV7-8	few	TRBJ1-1	CASSLGDRDGTEAFF	TGTGCCAGCAGCTTAGGGGACAGGGACGGCACTGAAGCTTTCTTT
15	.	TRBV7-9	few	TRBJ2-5	CASSSRAPPRETQYF	TGTGCCAGCAGCTCCCGGGCCCCGCCAAGGGAGACCCAGTACTTC
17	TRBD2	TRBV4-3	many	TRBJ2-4	CASSQEPSGGPAVIQYF	TGCGCCAGCAGCCAAGAACCGAGCGGGGGCCCCGCAGTCATTCAGTACTTC
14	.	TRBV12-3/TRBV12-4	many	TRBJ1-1	CASSSVRLNTEAFF	TGTGCCAGCAGTTCTGTGAGGCTGAACACTGAAGCTTTCTTT
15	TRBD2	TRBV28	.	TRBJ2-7	CATGTSGGPRYEQYF	TGTGCCACCGGGACTAGCGGGGGGCCGCGCTACGAGCAGTACTTC
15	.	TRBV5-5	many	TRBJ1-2	CASSLAGAGSPGYTF	TGTGCCAGCAGCTTGGCGGGGGCAGGGTCGCCTGGCTACACCTTC
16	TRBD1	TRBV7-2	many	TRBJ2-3	CASSQQGWWVTDTQYF	TGTGCCAGCAGCCAACAGGGGTGGTGGGTCACAGATACGCAGTATTTT
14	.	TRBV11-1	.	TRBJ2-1	CASSAGLSYNEQFF	TGTGCCAGCAGCGCGGGACTCTCCTACAATGAGCAGTTCTTC
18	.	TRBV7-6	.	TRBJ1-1	CASSLREGEGLINTEAFF	TGTGCCAGCAGCTTACGAGAGGGCGAAGGGCTAATTAACACTGAAGCTTTCTTT
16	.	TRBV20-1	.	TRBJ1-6	CSAREPLQVPNSPLHF	TGCAGTGCTAGAGAACCGCTACAGGTCCCAAATTCACCCCTCCACTTT
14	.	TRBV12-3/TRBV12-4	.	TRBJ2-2	CASSFLGGAGELFF	TGTGCCAGCAGTTTCCTAGGGGGGGCCGGGGAGCTGTTTTTT
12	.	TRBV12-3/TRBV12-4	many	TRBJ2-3	CASTSPGDTQYF	TGTGCCAGCACCTCTCCTGGTGATACGCAGTATTTT
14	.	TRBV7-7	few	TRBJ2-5	CASSRTGYQETQYF	TGTGCTAGCAGCCGGACGGGGTATCAAGAGACCCAGTACTTC
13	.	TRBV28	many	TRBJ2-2	CASSFRYLGELFF	TGTGCCAGCAGTTTTAGATATCTCGGGGAGCTGTTTTTT
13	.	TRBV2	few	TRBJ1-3	CATLLPGANTIYF	TGTGCCACCCTTCTCCCAGGGGCGAACACCATATATTTT